This T cell receptor (beta chain) was observed in a study of T cells in Graves' hyperthyroidism and ophthalmopathy. General study results and limits: Before onset, ophthalmopathy was predicted by the model a median roughly 6.8 months earlier.

Trimming cost V 4 bases and J 8 bases, with 17 bases left between them. Per the germline V gene, CDR1 is SQVTM and CDR2 is ANQGSEA. This CDR3 region has 13 residues. This clonotype was found many times. The antigen is undetermined. Amplified TCR beta CDR3 regions came from RNA transcripts. First-round RT-PCR of the TCR CDR3 relied on the HTBI primer set. Each CDR3 protein is one row after TCRdb ran MiXCR on the multiplex PCR reads. In the table there are more than 300,000 distinct CDR3 sequences, roughly 13% of which are singletons. The origin of this receptor is a woman aged 18-30 years with Graves' hyperthyroidism. V and J are TRBV29-1 and TRBJ1-1, with D unclear. The specimen was blood. The CDR3 DNA sequence: TGCAGCGTTGTCCGACACCTTAAGCAAGAAGCTTTCTTT. It is translated as CSVVRHLKQEAFF.